The sequence of this T cell receptor (beta chain) was determined in a study of CD8 T cells in ankylosing spondylitis. A single record per CDR3 protein comes from TCRdb applying MiXCR to the 5' RACE reads. Of around 300,000 distinct CDR3 sequences detected, less than 25% appear once; the ten largest clones hold 3.5%. This clonotype was picked up a small number of times. The sequence derives from a female donor with ankylosing spondylitis or in good health (not recorded which). What was sequenced was blood, either unsorted or a sorted T cell fraction (not recorded which).

The CDR3 coding sequence is TGCAGTGCTAGAGGGAAACGGGGCGGAGATACGCAGTATTTT. Amino acid sequence: CSARGKRGGDTQYF. The V gene is TRBV20-1, the J gene TRBJ2-3; the D gene could be TRBD1 or TRBD2 (5 bases each). The CDR3 contains 14 residues. CDR1 is DFQATT, CDR2 SNEGSKA, per germline (reference sequence). Trimming took 1 base from V and 5 from J, leaving 13 bases between them.